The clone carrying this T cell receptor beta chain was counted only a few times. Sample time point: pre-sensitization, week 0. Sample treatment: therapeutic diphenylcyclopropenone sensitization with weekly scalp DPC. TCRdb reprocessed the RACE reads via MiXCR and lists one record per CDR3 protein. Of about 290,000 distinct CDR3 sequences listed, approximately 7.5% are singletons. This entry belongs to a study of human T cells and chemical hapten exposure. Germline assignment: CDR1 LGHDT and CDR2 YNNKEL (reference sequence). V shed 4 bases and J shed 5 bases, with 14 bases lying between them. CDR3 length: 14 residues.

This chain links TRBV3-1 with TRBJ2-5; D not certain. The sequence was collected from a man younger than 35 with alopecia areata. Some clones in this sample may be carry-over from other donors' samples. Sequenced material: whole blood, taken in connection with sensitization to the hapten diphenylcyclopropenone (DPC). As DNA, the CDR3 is TGTGCCAGCAGCCGGACGCCCCCCCGGGAGACCCAGTACTTC. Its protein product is CASSRTPPRETQYF.